The 5 T cell receptor beta chains presented below share a single source sample, sequenced in a study of PD-L1 blockade in urothelial cancer. Profiling relied on immunoSEQ multiplex PCR, and the TCRdb table lists in-frame clones only, not all of them. The sample lists roughly 100,000 clones; 75% to 90% were seen once. Regarding time point: peripheral blood 6 weeks after treatment start. This specimen was PBMCs, taken around atezolizumab (anti-PD-L1) treatment. The receptors derive from a man aged 65-85 years with urothelial cancer.

The chain uses TRBV6-1 and TRBJ1-4; 9 bases map to TRBD1. CDR3 length: 17 amino acids. Germline V gene data show CDR1 as MNHNS and CDR2 as SASEGT. The V segment lost 0 bases and the J segment 8 bases; nucleotides outside the gene matches: 10. DNA of the CDR3: TGTGCCAGCAGTGAAGCGCTAGTGACAGGGGGGGGAGAAAAACTGTTTTTT. Translated, it gives CASSEALVTGGGEKLFF.

This clone appeared once. The CDR3 DNA is TGTGCCAGTAGTACCTTACAGGGGGCTCGGACCGGGGAGCTGTTTTTT. This sequence encodes CASSTLQGARTGELFF. This chain joins TRBV19 and TRBJ2-2, with TRBD1 identical over 9 bases. Germline CDR1 reads LNHDA; CDR2 reads SQIVND (reference sequence). V lost 4 bases, J lost 5 bases, and 8 bases stayed unmatched. The CDR3 runs 16 residues.

V is TRBV11-3 and J is TRBJ2-3; 9 bases agree with TRBD2. The germline gives CDR1 SGHNT, CDR2 YENEEA. J lost 6 bases, V lost 3 bases, and 16 bases had no gene match. The CDR3 covers 18 residues. The CDR3 spells CASSLSNTASGAGDTQYF. CDR3 coding DNA: TGTGCCAGCAGCTTGTCGAACACTGCTAGCGGGGCCGGGGATACGCAGTATTTT.

The chain links TRBV7-9 to TRBJ1-5, with 10 bases identical to TRBD1. The CDR3 is 14 residues long. Unmatched junction bases numbered 4, after V lost 4 bases and J lost 7 bases. The germline V gene encodes CDR1 SEHNR and CDR2 FQNEAQ (reference sequence). CDR3 in DNA: TGTGCCAGCAGCTCCGGGACAGGGGCACAGCCCCAGCATTTT. It is translated as CASSSGTGAQPQHF.

In its sample, this clone was seen a few times. Other nucleotide sequences from this sample produce the same CDR3. The chain employs TRBV29-1 and TRBJ1-1, with 8 bases identical to TRBD1. Germline CDR1 reads SQVTM; CDR2 reads ANQGSEA. Trimming removed 6 bases from V and 1 base from J; junction bases left unmatched: 4. The CDR3 sequence is 13 residues long. The CDR3 bases are TGCAGCGTGGGGGACAGGACGAACACTGAAGCTTTCTTT. This codes for CSVGDRTNTEAFF.